A selection of T cell receptor beta chains follows, all from one sample in a study of CD8+ T cells in alopecia areata. Repertoires were generated with immunoSEQ multiplex PCR, while TCRdb's copy carries only in-frame clones and drops some. The profile shows about 220,000 clones, 50% to 70% of them singletons. The sample consisted of CD4+ T cells sorted from blood, taken at week 4, from a patient treated with tofacitinib. These receptors were taken from a human donor with alopecia areata. The CDR3 runs from the conserved cysteine through the conserved F or W. The D gene is left open where the match is weak. Clone sizes are given selectively: once, few, many, or a class where the clone is expanded.

D gene	V gene	clone size	J gene	CDR3 protein	CDR3 DNA
NA	TRBV11-2	NA	TRBJ2-1	CASSLDRDQQFF	TGTGCCAGCAGCTTAGATAGAGATCAGCAGTTCTTC
TRBD2	TRBV29-1	few	TRBJ2-3	CSVQRGSTDTQYF	TGCAGCGTCCAGCGGGGGAGCACAGATACGCAGTATTTT
NA	TRBV30	few	TRBJ2-3	CAWSVRIIADTQYF	TGTGCCTGGAGTGTAAGAATAATTGCAGATACGCAGTATTTT
NA	TRBV4-1	NA	TRBJ1-1	CASSPGTGIDEAFF	TGCGCCAGCAGCCCCGGTACAGGGATCGATGAAGCTTTCTTT
TRBD1	TRBV5-1	NA	TRBJ1-2	CASSMDRGQKADGYTF	TGCGCCAGCAGTATGGACAGGGGGCAAAAGGCGGATGGCTACACCTTC
NA	TRBV7-8	many	TRBJ2-3	CASSPFSRRGKTDTQYF	TGTGCCAGCAGCCCATTCTCCCGCCGGGGCAAAACAGATACGCAGTATTTT
NA	TRBV10-3	NA	TRBJ1-5	CAISERGQPQHF	TGTGCCATCAGTGAACGAGGTCAGCCCCAGCATTTT
NA	TRBV4-3	few	TRBJ2-1	CASSQLQGLYNEQFF	TGCGCCAGCAGCCAACTCCAGGGACTGTACAATGAGCAGTTCTTC
NA	TRBV4-3	NA	TRBJ1-2	CASSQDYLRNYGYTF	TGCGCCAGCAGCCAAGATTACCTTAGGAACTATGGCTACACCTTC
TRBD1	TRBV10-3	NA	TRBJ1-2	CATMWETGVFNYGYTF	TGTGCCACCATGTGGGAGACAGGGGTCTTTAACTATGGCTACACCTTC